The following is a T cell receptor beta chain sequence with its context. Here immunoSEQ multiplex PCR was the method, and the copy in TCRdb shows in-frame clones only, minus some. There are over 1.4 million clones in the sample; roughly 96% occur only once, and about 1.2% lies in the top ten. CDR3 size: 12 residues. V dropped 5 bases and J dropped 4 bases, with 8 bases sitting between them. Germline CDR1 and CDR2: SGDLS and YYNGEE. The data originate from a study of shared clonotypes between healthy human individuals. Input material: naive CD4+ T cells sorted from blood. The subset denotes: CD45RA+ positively selected. The source is a man younger than 45 in good health. V gene TRBV9 combines with J gene TRBJ2-3; D not certain. The CDR3 is CASSGEADTQYF. The CDR3 nucleotides read TGTGCCAGCAGTGGAGAGGCAGATACGCAGTATTTT.